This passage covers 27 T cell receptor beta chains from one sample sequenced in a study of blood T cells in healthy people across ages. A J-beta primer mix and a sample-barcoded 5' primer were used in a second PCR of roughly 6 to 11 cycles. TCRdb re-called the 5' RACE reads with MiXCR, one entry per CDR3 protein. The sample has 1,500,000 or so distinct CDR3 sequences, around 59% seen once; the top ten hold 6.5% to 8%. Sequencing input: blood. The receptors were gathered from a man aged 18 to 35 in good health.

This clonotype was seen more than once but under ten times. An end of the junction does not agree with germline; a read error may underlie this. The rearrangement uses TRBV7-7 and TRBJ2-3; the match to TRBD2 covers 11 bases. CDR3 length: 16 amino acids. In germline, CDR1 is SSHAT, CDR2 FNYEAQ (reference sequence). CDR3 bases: TGTGCTAGCAGCTTGGGACTAGCGGAAGGAACAGATACGCAGTATTTT. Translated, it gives CASSLGLAEGTDTQYF.

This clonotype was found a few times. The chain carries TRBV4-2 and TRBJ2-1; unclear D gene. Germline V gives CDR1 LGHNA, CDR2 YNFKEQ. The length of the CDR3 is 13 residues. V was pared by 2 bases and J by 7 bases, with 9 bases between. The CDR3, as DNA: TGTGCCAGCAGCCAATTTGAGGCGAATGAGCAGTTCTTC. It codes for CASSQFEANEQFF.

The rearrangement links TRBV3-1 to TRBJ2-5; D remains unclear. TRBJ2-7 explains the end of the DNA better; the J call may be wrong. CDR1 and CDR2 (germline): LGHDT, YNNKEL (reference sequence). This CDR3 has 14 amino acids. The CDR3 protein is CASSRDQMDYEQYF. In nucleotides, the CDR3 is TGTGCCAGCAGCCGCGACCAAATGGACTACGAGCAGTACTTC.

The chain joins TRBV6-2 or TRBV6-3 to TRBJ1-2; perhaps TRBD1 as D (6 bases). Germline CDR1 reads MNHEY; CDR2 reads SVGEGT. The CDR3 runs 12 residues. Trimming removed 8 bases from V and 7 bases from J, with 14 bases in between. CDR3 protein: CASGTGLGGYTF. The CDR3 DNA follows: TGTGCCAGCGGAACAGGGTTAGGTGGCTACACCTTC.

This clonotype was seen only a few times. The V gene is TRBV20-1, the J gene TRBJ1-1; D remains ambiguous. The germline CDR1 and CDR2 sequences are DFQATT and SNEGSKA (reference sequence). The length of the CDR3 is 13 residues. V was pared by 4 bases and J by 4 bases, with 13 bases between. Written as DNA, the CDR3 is TGCAGTGCTAATCAGGATTCCCGCACTGAAGCTTTCTTT. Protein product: CSANQDSRTEAFF.

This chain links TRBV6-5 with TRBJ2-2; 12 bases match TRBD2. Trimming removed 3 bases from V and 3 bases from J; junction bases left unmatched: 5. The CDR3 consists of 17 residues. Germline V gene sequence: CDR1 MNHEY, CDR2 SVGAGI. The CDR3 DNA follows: TGTGCCAGCAGTTATAAGGGACTAGCGGGTGACACCGGGGAGCTGTTTTTT. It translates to CASSYKGLAGDTGELFF.

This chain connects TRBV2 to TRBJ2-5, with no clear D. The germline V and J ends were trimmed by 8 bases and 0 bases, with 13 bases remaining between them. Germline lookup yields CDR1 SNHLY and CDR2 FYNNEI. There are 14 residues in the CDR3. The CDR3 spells CASQLDRYQETQYF. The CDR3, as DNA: TGTGCCAGCCAATTAGACCGGTACCAAGAGACCCAGTACTTC.

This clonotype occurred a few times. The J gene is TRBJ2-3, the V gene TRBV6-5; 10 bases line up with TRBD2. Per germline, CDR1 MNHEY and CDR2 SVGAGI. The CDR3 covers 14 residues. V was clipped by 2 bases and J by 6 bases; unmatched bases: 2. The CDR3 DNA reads TGTGCCAGCAGTTACGGAGCGGGAGGGGATACGCAGTATTTT. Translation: CASSYGAGGDTQYF.

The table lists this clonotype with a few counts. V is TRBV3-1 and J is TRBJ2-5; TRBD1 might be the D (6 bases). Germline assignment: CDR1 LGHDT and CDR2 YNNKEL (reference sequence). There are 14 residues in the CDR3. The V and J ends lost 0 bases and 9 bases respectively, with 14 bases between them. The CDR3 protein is CASSQDVGQRSQYF. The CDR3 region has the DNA TGTGCCAGCAGCCAAGATGTGGGACAAAGGTCCCAGTACTTC.

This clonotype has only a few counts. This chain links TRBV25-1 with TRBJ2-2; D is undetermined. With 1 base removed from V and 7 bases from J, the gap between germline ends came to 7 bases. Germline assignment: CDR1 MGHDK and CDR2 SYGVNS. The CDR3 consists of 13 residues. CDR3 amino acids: CASSESNVGELFF. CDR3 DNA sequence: TGTGCCAGCAGTGAATCGAATGTCGGGGAGCTGTTTTTT.

CDR3 bases: TGTGCCAGCAGTTACGGGGCGGAGCTCTCCTACGAGCAGTACTTC. This codes for CASSYGAELSYEQYF. This chain joins TRBV7-9 and TRBJ2-7, with D perhaps given as TRBD1 or TRBD2 (5 bases each). The V end was cut by 6 bases, the J end by 0 bases, with 15 bases between. CDR1 and CDR2 (germline): SEHNR, FQNEAQ (reference sequence). CDR3 length equals 15 residues.

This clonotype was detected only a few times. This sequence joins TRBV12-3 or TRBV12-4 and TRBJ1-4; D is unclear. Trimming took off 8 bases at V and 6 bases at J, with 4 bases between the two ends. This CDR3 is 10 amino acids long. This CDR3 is CASGDEKLFF. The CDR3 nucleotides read TGTGCCAGCGGAGATGAAAAACTGTTTTTT.

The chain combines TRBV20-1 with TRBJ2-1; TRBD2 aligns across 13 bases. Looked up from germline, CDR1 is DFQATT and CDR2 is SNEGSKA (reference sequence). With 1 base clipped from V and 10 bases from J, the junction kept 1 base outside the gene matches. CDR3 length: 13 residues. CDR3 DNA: TGCAGTGCTAGAGGGGGACTAGCGGGAGAGCAGTTCTTC. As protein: CSARGGLAGEQFF.

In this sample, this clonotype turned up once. The CDR3 spells CASSQGPSGRSVSNNNEQFF. CDR3 DNA: TGTGCCAGCAGCCAAGGGCCCAGCGGGAGGTCCGTCTCTAACAACAATGAGCAGTTCTTC. This chain connects TRBV3-1 to TRBJ2-1; TRBD2 matches 9 bases. The CDR3 has 20 residues. Trimming removed 1 base from V and 5 bases from J; junction bases left unmatched: 18. CDR1 and CDR2 from the germline V gene are LGHDT and YNNKEL (reference sequence).

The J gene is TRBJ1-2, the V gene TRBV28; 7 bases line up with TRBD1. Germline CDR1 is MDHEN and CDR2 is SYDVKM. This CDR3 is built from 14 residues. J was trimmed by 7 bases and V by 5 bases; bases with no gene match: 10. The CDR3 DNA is TGTGCCAGCAGTCCCGGGACAGCACTGTTTGGCTACACCTTC. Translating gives CASSPGTALFGYTF.

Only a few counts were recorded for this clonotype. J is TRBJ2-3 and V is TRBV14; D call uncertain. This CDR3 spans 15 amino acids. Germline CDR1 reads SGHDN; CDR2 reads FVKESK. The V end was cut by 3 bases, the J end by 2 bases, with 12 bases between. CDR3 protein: CASSQPDLPTDTQYF. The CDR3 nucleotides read TGTGCCAGCAGCCAGCCTGACCTACCCACAGATACGCAGTATTTT.

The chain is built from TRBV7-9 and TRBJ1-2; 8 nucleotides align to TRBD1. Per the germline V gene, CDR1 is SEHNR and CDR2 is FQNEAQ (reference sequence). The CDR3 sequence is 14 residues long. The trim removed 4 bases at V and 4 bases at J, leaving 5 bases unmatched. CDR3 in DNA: TGTGCCAGCAGCTCCCGGGACAGGACCTATGGCTACACCTTC. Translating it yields CASSSRDRTYGYTF.

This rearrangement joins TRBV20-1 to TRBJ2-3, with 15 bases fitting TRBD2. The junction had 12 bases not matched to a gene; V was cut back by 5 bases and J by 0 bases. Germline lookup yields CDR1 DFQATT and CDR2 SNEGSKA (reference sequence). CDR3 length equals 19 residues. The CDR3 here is CSAPRRGLAGGRSTDTQYF. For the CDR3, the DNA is TGCAGTGCTCCCCGCCGGGGACTAGCGGGGGGACGGAGCACAGATACGCAGTATTTT.

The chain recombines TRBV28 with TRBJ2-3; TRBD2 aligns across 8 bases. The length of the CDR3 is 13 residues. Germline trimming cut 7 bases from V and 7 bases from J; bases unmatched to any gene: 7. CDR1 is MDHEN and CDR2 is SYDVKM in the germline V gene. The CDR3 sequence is CASTSGRWNTQYF. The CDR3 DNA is TGTGCCAGCACCAGCGGGAGATGGAATACGCAGTATTTT.

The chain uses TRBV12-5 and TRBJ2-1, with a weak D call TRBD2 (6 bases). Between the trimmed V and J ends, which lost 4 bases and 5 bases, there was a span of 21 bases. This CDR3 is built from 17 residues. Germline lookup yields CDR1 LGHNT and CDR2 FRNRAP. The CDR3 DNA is TGTGCTAGTGGTTCCGTGCCCGGGACTTGGGAAAACAATGAGCAGTTCTTC. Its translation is CASGSVPGTWENNEQFF.

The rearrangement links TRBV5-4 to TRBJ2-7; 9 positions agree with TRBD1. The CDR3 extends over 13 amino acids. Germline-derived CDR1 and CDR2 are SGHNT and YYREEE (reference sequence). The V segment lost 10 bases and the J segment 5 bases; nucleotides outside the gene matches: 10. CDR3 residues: CAARDRVSHEQYF. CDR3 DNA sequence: TGTGCCGCACGGGACAGGGTAAGCCACGAGCAGTACTTC.

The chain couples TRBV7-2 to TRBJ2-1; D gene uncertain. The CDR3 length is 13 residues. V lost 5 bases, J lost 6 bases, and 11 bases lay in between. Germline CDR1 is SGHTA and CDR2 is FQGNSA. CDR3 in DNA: TGTGCCAGCAGCCCCTGGGTCGGCAATGAGCAGTTCTTC. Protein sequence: CASSPWVGNEQFF.

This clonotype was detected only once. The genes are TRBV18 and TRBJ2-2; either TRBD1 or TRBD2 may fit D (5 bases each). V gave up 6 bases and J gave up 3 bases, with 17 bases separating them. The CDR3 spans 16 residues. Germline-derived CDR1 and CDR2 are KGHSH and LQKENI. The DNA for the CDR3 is TGTGCCAGCTCCGCCCTTCGTGGGACGGACACCGGGGAGCTGTTTTTT. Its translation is CASSALRGTDTGELFF.

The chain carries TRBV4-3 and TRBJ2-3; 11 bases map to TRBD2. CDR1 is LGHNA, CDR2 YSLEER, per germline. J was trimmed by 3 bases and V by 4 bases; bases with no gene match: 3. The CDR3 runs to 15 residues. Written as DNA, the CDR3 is TGCGCCAGCAGCCTGGGACTAGCGGCTACAGATACGCAGTATTTT. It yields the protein CASSLGLAATDTQYF.

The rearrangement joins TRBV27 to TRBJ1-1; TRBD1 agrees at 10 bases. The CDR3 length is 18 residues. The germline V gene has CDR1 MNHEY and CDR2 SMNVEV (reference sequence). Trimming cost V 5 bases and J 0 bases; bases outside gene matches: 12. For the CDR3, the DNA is TGTGCCAGCAGTCCAATCCCGGGGACAGGGGACCTGAACACTGAAGCTTTCTTT. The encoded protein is CASSPIPGTGDLNTEAFF.

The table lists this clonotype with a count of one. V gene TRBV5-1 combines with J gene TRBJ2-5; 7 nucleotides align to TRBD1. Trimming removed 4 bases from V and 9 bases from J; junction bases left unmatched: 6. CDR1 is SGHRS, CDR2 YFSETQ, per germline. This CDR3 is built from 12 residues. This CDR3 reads CASSPQQGAQYF. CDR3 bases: TGCGCCAGCAGCCCCCAGCAGGGGGCCCAGTACTTC.

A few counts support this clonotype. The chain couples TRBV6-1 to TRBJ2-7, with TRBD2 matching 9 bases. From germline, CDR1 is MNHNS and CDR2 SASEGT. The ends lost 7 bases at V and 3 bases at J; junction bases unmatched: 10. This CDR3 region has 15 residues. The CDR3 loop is CASNIGSSGDYEQYF. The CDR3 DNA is TGTGCCAGCAACATCGGATCTAGCGGGGACTACGAGCAGTACTTC.